This section outlines one TCR beta chain sequence together with its context. This specimen belongs to a study of T cells expressing NK-cell markers. This CDR3 contains 13 residues. CDR1 is SGHDT and CDR2 is YYEEEE in the germline V gene. The TCR beta cDNA came from 5'RACE template switching with UMIs. No DNA is given; TCRdb re-called the 5' RACE reads and lists each CDR3 protein once. This specimen shows under 500,000 distinct CDR3 sequences; the ten leading clones hold under 7.5%. The material sequenced was blood T cells: a sorted CD56 or NKG2C T cell subset, CD4+ or CD8+ T cells, or bulk PBMC T cells (not recorded which). This receptor was identified in a woman aged 18-70 years in good health. V gene TRBV5-6 combines with J gene TRBJ2-5. The CDR3 protein is CASSMGPRGTQYF.